Reported below is one T cell receptor beta chain. The antigen remains undetermined. This sample is part of a study of T cell responses to AZD1222 COVID-19 vaccine. Study information: Doses given second, at about 4 or about 12 weeks, were pooled.

CDR3 length: 13 amino acids. The V gene's germline CDR1 is ENHRY and CDR2 SYGVKD. V shed 8 bases and J shed 0 bases, with 8 bases lying between them. Only in-frame clones appear in the TCRdb table, and some are missing; sequencing was by immunoSEQ multiplex PCR. The sample gives 84,000 or so clones, roughly nine tenths of which show up once; around 3% is in the top ten. Study-wide results and limits: Among those given AZD1222, only six were seropositive at baseline.

The TCR originated in an adult in good health. This specimen consisted of peripheral blood, obtained on day 0 of AZD1222 vaccination. The gene calls are TRBV10-3 and TRBJ1-5, with D unresolved. The CDR3 nucleotides read TGTGCCATCGGTGGGAATAGCAATCAGCCCCAGCATTTT. Amino acids: CAIGGNSNQPQHF.